This T cell receptor beta chain appears in the sequencing data of a study of cytomegalovirus exposure and HLA in healthy donors. Findings and limits, study-wide: As a later analysis showed, several of the most significant clusters appeared to be linked to common viral pathogens.

PCR employed 60 Vbeta and 13 Jbeta primers. Using immunoSEQ multiplex PCR, the repertoire was profiled, and TCRdb retains in-frame clones only, with some absent. The profile covers 80,000 to 130,000 clones, with roughly 83% appearing a single time and under 5% taken by the ten largest. Germline lookup yields CDR1 MGHRA and CDR2 YSYEKL. The CDR3 runs 18 residues. Deletions cut 1 base from V and 5 bases from J, with 21 bases between. In regard to this clone: Its antigen remains unknown.

The receptor's source is a female donor in good health and CMV-seropositive. The chain joins TRBV4-1 to TRBJ2-1, with D perhaps matching TRBD1 (6 bases). Source material: PBMCs. DNA for the CDR3: TGCGCCAGCAGCCAAGTCTTTGGGGGCCTAGGGTCGAACAATGAGCAGTTCTTC. It is translated as CASSQVFGGLGSNNEQFF.